The clone carrying this T cell receptor beta chain was observed at least ten times. Its antigen remains unknown. A TCRbeta library incorporating unique molecular identifiers was prepared. TCRdb re-called the PCR reads through MiXCR, storing one row per CDR3 protein. Among 500,000 to 750,000 distinct CDR3 sequences listed, 10% to 15% were seen once. This specimen comes from a study of T-cell reconstitution after alpha-beta-depleted transplantation in children. General observations from the study: From newly produced T cells came most of the T-cell counts and diversity one year after transplant. Where alpha-beta T cells came from about two months after transplant was reportedly several hundred expanded graft clones. High day-60 TCRbeta diversity in some patients came from surviving recipient T cells and thymic progenitors.

In germline, CDR1 is DFQATT, CDR2 SNEGSKA (reference sequence). V lost 5 bases, J lost 3 bases, and 7 bases lay in between. CDR3 size: 11 residues. Sequenced material: PBMCs, mostly from graft donor cells, taken 360 days after TCRalphabeta/CD19-depleted stem cell transplant. The chain joins TRBV20-1 to TRBJ2-5; D is possibly TRBD1 (6 bases). This sequence was found in a male patient aged 5 to 17 who had a stem cell transplant for acute myeloid leukemia, so the T cells may come from the graft donor. The CDR3 coding sequence is TGCAGTGCTGGGACAAAAGAGACCCAGTACTTC. Translation: CSAGTKETQYF.